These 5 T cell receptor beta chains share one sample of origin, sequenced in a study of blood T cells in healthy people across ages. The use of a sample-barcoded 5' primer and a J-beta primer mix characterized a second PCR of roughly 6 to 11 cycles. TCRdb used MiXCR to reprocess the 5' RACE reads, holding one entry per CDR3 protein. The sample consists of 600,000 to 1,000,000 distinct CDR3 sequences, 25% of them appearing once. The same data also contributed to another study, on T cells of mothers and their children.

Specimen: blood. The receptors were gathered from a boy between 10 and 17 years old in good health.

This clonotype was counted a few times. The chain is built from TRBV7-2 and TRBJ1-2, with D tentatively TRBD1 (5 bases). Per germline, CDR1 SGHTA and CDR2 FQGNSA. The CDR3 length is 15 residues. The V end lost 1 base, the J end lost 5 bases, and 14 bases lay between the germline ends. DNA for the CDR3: TGTGCCAGCAGCTTAGGGGGCGGGGCTATATATGGCTACACCTTC. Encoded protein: CASSLGGGAIYGYTF.

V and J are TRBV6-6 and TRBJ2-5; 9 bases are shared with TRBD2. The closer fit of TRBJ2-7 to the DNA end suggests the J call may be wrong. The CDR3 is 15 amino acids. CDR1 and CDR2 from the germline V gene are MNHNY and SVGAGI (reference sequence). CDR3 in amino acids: CASIKDGTSIYEQYF. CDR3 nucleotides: TGTGCCAGCATTAAGGACGGGACTAGCATCTACGAGCAGTACTTC.

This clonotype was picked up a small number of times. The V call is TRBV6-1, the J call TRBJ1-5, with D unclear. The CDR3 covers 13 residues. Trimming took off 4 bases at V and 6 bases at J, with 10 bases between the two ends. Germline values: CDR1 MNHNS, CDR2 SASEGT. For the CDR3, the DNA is TGTGCCAGCAGTGGGACTCACGGTCAGCCCCAGCATTTT. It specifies CASSGTHGQPQHF.

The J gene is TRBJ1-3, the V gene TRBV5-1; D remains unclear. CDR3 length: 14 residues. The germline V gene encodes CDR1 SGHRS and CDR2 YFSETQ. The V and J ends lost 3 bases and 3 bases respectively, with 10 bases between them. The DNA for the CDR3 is TGCGCCAGCAGCTCCGACCTGGATGGAAACACCATATATTTT. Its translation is CASSSDLDGNTIYF.

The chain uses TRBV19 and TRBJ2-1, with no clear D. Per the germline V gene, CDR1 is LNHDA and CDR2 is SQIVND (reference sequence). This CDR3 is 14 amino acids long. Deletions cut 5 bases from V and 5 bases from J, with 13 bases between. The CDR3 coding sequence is TGTGCCAGTAGTCAGCCCAGGTTTAACAATGAGCAGTTCTTC. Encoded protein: CASSQPRFNNEQFF.